The 8 T cell receptor beta chains below were found in one sample sequenced in a study of shared clonotypes between healthy human individuals. The table came from immunoSEQ multiplex PCR; TCRdb's copy has only in-frame clones and leaves some out. Of over 1.5 million clones listed, approximately 98% are singletons. The sample comprised naive CD4+ T cells sorted from blood. Regarding subset: CD45RA+ positively selected. The receptors originated from a man aged 30 to 39 in good health.

The CDR3 sequence is CASSLGVWGTGDYEQYF. The CDR3 DNA reads TGTGCCAGCAGCTTAGGGGTGTGGGGGACAGGGGACTACGAGCAGTACTTC. The rearrangement joins TRBV13 to TRBJ2-7, with 10 bases aligning to TRBD1. Trimming took 0 bases from V and 3 from J; bases not matched to a gene: 8. Germline assignment: CDR1 PRHDT and CDR2 FYEKMQ (reference sequence). The CDR3 length is 17 residues.

The chain couples TRBV2 to TRBJ2-5; the D gene is possibly TRBD2 (8 bases). Trimming stripped 4 bases from V and 2 bases from J, with 17 bases between. This CDR3 has 16 residues. Germline loops: CDR1 SNHLY, CDR2 FYNNEI. CDR3 bases: TGTGCCAGCAGTGGGGTCGGGAGGGGGCCTCAAGAGACCCAGTACTTC. It codes for CASSGVGRGPQETQYF.

The genes are TRBV25-1 and TRBJ2-7; 8 bases map to TRBD2. Germline CDR1 and CDR2: MGHDK and SYGVNS. The V segment lost 7 bases and the J segment 7 bases; nucleotides outside the gene matches: 9. The CDR3 is 13 amino acids. CDR3 in DNA: TGTGCCAGCACCAGAGCGGGGGCGAGGGAGCAGTACTTC. Translation gives CASTRAGAREQYF.

This sequence joins TRBV4-1 and TRBJ2-1; 8 bases are a match to TRBD2. Germline CDR1 is MGHRA and CDR2 is YSYEKL. CDR3 length: 16 amino acids. V was pared by 3 bases and J by 8 bases, with 12 bases of the junction left unmatched. CDR3 bases: TGCGCCAGCAGCCAGACGCAGCGGGAGTTTTGGGATGAGCAGTTCTTC. Encoded protein: CASSQTQREFWDEQFF.

The chain combines TRBV10-3 with TRBJ2-7; TRBD1 agrees at 7 bases. Trimming at V came to 2 bases and at J to 2 bases, leaving 3 bases not matched to a gene. The CDR3 spans 14 residues. Germline V CDR1 and CDR2: ENHRY, SYGVKD. In DNA form, the CDR3 reads TGTGCCATCAGTGAGGACAGGGATACCTACGAGCAGTACTTC. It yields the protein CAISEDRDTYEQYF.

The chain employs TRBV7-9 and TRBJ2-7; 8 bases are shared with TRBD1. The V gene end was trimmed by 5 bases and the J gene end by 0 bases; junction bases not matched to a gene: 9. The length of the CDR3 is 16 residues. Germline V gene lookup returns CDR1 SEHNR and CDR2 FQNEAQ (reference sequence). CDR3 nucleotides: TGTGCCAGCAGCCTAAGGACAGGGACAGGCTCCTACGAGCAGTACTTC. This encodes CASSLRTGTGSYEQYF.

V is TRBV5-1 and J is TRBJ2-7; D is tentatively TRBD1 or TRBD2 (5 bases each). V lost 2 bases to trimming and J lost 3 bases, with 15 bases between them. The CDR3 covers 15 residues. Germline assignment: CDR1 SGHRS and CDR2 YFSETQ. CDR3 in DNA: TGCGCCAGCAGCTTCGGGGCGGGTCCCAACTACGAGCAGTACTTC. Protein: CASSFGAGPNYEQYF.

CDR3 DNA sequence: TGTGCCAGCAGCTTGTCCCCAGTACCGAACACTGAAGCTTTCTTT. This gives the protein CASSLSPVPNTEAFF. V gene TRBV11-3 combines with J gene TRBJ1-1; D unresolved. The CDR3 is 15 amino acids. Trimming cost V 3 bases and J 1 base, with 12 bases left between them. Per germline, CDR1 SGHNT and CDR2 YENEEA.